Following are 15 T cell receptor beta chains from one sample sequenced in a study of cytomegalovirus exposure and HLA in healthy donors. PCR employed 60 Vbeta and 13 Jbeta primers. The protocol was immunoSEQ multiplex PCR, while the TCRdb copy is restricted to in-frame clones and leaves out a portion. Among 150,000 to 200,000 clones listed, just under 80% were seen once. Material for sequencing was PBMCs. Receptors originate from a woman in her 30s in good health and CMV-seronegative.

Only a few counts were recorded for this clone. V usage is TRBV14 and J usage is TRBJ2-3, with 12 nucleotides matching TRBD1. Per the germline V gene, CDR1 is SGHDN and CDR2 is FVKESK. The CDR3 has 14 residues. The V segment lost 4 bases and the J segment 11 bases; nucleotides outside the gene matches: 7. CDR3 in amino acids: CASSRPGTGGRQYF. For the CDR3, the DNA is TGTGCCAGCAGCCGTCCCGGGACAGGGGGCAGGCAGTATTTT.

The rearrangement uses TRBV18 and TRBJ2-7, with 8 bases lining up with TRBD1. CDR1 and CDR2 (germline): KGHSH, LQKENI. Unmatched junction bases numbered 10, after V lost 3 bases and J lost 6 bases. This CDR3 comprises 15 residues. DNA of the CDR3: TGTGCCAGCTCACCGTCAGGGGGCGTAGATTCCGAGCAGTACTTC. Translation gives CASSPSGGVDSEQYF.

The chain has TRBV7-9 and TRBJ2-5, with 9 bases matching TRBD2. CDR1 and CDR2 (germline): SEHNR, FQNEAQ (reference sequence). The J segment lost 5 bases and the V segment lost 2 bases, leaving 9 bases of the junction unmatched. This CDR3 has 16 amino acids. This chain's CDR3 is CASSLLWRGGVETQYF. The CDR3 nucleotides are TGTGCCAGCAGCTTACTTTGGCGGGGGGGCGTGGAGACCCAGTACTTC.

This clone was counted a single time. V is TRBV6-5 and J is TRBJ1-4, with D possibly matching TRBD1 (5 bases). Germline CDR1 reads MNHEY; CDR2 reads SVGAGI. The CDR3 runs 14 residues. Trimming removed 4 bases at V and 7 bases at J, with 13 bases between. CDR3 nucleotides: TGTGCCAGCAGTTTGGGGGGACTCCGTGAAAAACTGTTTTTT. This sequence encodes CASSLGGLREKLFF.

This chain joins TRBV5-1 and TRBJ1-1; no clear D gene. The CDR3 contains 13 residues. Germline V gene sequence: CDR1 SGHRS, CDR2 YFSETQ. Trimming removed 4 bases at V and 9 bases at J, with 16 bases between. CDR3 sequence (DNA): TGCGCCAGCAGCCGAGACGTCACGGGGAAAGCTTTCTTT. It is translated as CASSRDVTGKAFF. The entire variable domain, with the rest obtained from reference TRBV5-1 and TRBJ1-1, is as follows: KAGVTQTPRYLIKTRGQQVTLSCSPISGHRSVSWYQQTPGQGLQFLFEYFSETQRNKGNFPGRFSGRQFSNSRSEMNVSTLELGDSALYLCASSRDVTGKAFFGQGTRLTVV.

This clone came up once. The chain combines TRBV29-1 with TRBJ1-1; 10 positions agree with TRBD1. Germline loops: CDR1 SQVTM, CDR2 ANQGSEA. The CDR3 length is 17 residues. The ends lost 4 bases at V and 3 bases at J; junction bases unmatched: 14. In DNA, the CDR3 is TGCAGCGTTGGGGGGGGGACAGGGGCTCGAGGGGACACTGAAGCTTTCTTT. It specifies CSVGGGTGARGDTEAFF.

The V gene is TRBV30, the J gene TRBJ1-6; tentative D call: TRBD1 (5 bases). This CDR3 contains 14 residues. Deletions cut 4 bases from V and 8 bases from J, with 15 bases between. Germline V gene data show CDR1 as GTSNPN and CDR2 as SVGIG (reference sequence). CDR3 sequence reads: CAWIMGGVYSPLHF. DNA of the CDR3: TGTGCCTGGATCATGGGAGGGGTTTATTCACCCCTCCACTTT.

Here the CDR3 reads CASSMFRDRGETQYF. DNA of the CDR3: TGTGCCAGTAGTATGTTTCGGGACAGGGGAGAGACCCAGTACTTC. V is TRBV19 and J is TRBJ2-5; TRBD1 aligns across 10 bases. The CDR3 length is 15 residues. Germline V gene data show CDR1 as LNHDA and CDR2 as SQIVND (reference sequence). V lost 3 bases to trimming and J lost 4 bases; unmatched junction nucleotides: 5.

This clone was counted between two and nine times. The rearrangement links TRBV4-2 to TRBJ2-5, with 11 bases that match TRBD2. CDR1 is LGHNA and CDR2 is YNFKEQ in the germline V gene. The CDR3 length is 18 residues. After removal of 5 bases from V and 0 bases from J, the junction contained 11 bases not matched to a gene. Here the CDR3 reads CASSYASGGQRYQETQYF. CDR3 bases: TGTGCCAGCAGCTACGCTAGCGGGGGGCAAAGGTACCAAGAGACCCAGTACTTC.

The CDR3 spells CASSVGDTEAFF. DNA of the CDR3: TGTGCCAGCAGTGTGGGCGACACTGAAGCTTTCTTT. The V gene is TRBV25-1, the J gene TRBJ1-1; no reliable D call. CDR1 and CDR2 from the germline V gene are MGHDK and SYGVNS. This CDR3 is 12 amino acids long. The ends were cut back, 4 bases at V and 3 bases at J, with 6 bases in the middle.

The J gene is TRBJ1-1, the V gene TRBV5-4; 7 bases map to TRBD1. J lost 0 bases, V lost 3 bases, and 5 bases had no gene match. The CDR3 has 15 residues. CDR1 and CDR2 from the germline V gene are SGHNT and YYREEE (reference sequence). The chain's CDR3 is CASSSGQTMNTEAFF. CDR3 coding DNA: TGTGCCAGCAGCTCGGGACAGACCATGAACACTGAAGCTTTCTTT.

The V call is TRBV7-2, the J call TRBJ2-3; 7 bases match TRBD2. Trimming cost V 2 bases and J 8 bases; bases outside gene matches: 13. The CDR3 spans 16 residues. Per the germline V gene, CDR1 is SGHTA and CDR2 is FQGNSA. CDR3 bases: TGTGCCAGCAGCTTAAGGGAGGGACCCGGAGTGCGTACGCAGTATTTT. Translated: CASSLREGPGVRTQYF.

The CDR3 is CASSQTSGYTGELFF. The CDR3 region has the DNA TGTGCCAGCAGCCAGACTAGCGGCTACACCGGGGAGCTGTTTTTT. The gene calls are TRBV11-2 and TRBJ2-2, with TRBD2 matching 9 bases. This CDR3 contains 15 residues. From germline, CDR1 is SGHAT and CDR2 FQNNGV. With 5 bases clipped from V and 3 bases from J, the junction kept 4 bases outside the gene matches.

The chain combines TRBV30 with TRBJ2-5, with 11 bases fitting TRBD2. Germline V CDR1 and CDR2: GTSNPN, SVGIG (reference sequence). The J segment lost 1 base and the V segment lost 7 bases, leaving 5 bases of the junction unmatched. This CDR3 is 14 amino acids long. The CDR3 sequence: CASVAGGLQETQYF. In DNA, the CDR3 is TGTGCCTCGGTAGCGGGGGGGCTCCAAGAGACCCAGTACTTC.

The rearrangement joins TRBV19 to TRBJ1-5; 7 bases align to TRBD1. Trimming cost V 5 bases and J 4 bases; bases outside gene matches: 11. The CDR3 contains 16 residues. Germline-derived CDR1 and CDR2 are LNHDA and SQIVND (reference sequence). The CDR3 reads CASSVEPGTANQPQHF. As DNA, the CDR3 is TGTGCCAGTAGTGTTGAACCCGGGACAGCAAATCAGCCCCAGCATTTT.